This T cell receptor beta chain was sequenced for a study of cytomegalovirus exposure and HLA in healthy donors. At the level of the study: Sequencing of about 179 million T cells in an earlier analysis found around 110 million unique TCR beta sequences. Regarding the study as a whole: A later analysis found common viral pathogens apparently linked to several of the most significant clusters. It was reported that TCR beta sequences correctly inferred the HLA-A and HLA-B alleles for most subjects. For presence/absence analyses, sequencing depth was assumed to be roughly uniform across donors.

Both 60 Vbeta primers and 13 Jbeta primers went into the PCR. Measured with immunoSEQ multiplex PCR; TCRdb has only the in-frame clones, and not every one. The sample has about 170,000 clones, roughly 67% seen once. Germline V gene sequence: CDR1 MDHEN, CDR2 SYDVKM. With 3 bases removed from V and 4 bases from J, the gap between germline ends came to 19 bases. The CDR3 consists of 17 residues. Note on this clone: What it recognizes is unknown.

This TCR derives from a woman under 30 in good health and CMV-seropositive. The chain recombines TRBV28 with TRBJ1-3; D gene unclear. Sequenced input: PBMCs. The CDR3 protein is CASSLVRLSLRGNTIYF. DNA of the CDR3: TGTGCCAGCAGTTTGGTCCGGCTCTCCCTGCGGGGAAACACCATATATTTT.